The 18 T cell receptor beta chains presented below share a single source sample, sequenced in a study of cytomegalovirus exposure and HLA in healthy donors. Primers included in the PCR were 60 Vbeta and 13 Jbeta primers. Sequenced by immunoSEQ multiplex PCR; TCRdb stores in-frame clones only, minus some. The sample contains 95,000 to 100,000 clones, 65% to 85% of which appear only once. The source material was PBMCs. The receptors derive from a woman aged 40 to 55 in good health and CMV-seronegative.

The chain joins TRBV6-5 to TRBJ2-7; 9 bases are a match to TRBD1. The CDR3 is made up of 15 amino acids. Trimming at V came to 2 bases and at J to 6 bases, leaving 8 bases not matched to a gene. The germline gives CDR1 MNHEY, CDR2 SVGAGI. The CDR3 DNA reads TGTGCCAGCAGTTACGATTGGGACAGGGCTCGCGAGCAGTACTTC. As protein: CASSYDWDRAREQYF.

This clone showed up just a few times. The V and J genes are TRBV6-6 and TRBJ1-6; D gene uncertain. Germline assignment: CDR1 MNHNY and CDR2 SVGAGI (reference sequence). The CDR3 covers 16 residues. The V and J ends lost 6 bases and 0 bases respectively, with 12 bases between them. The CDR3, as DNA: TGTGCCAGCAGGGGTGCGGGGTCCTCCTATAATTCACCCCTCCACTTT. Translation gives CASRGAGSSYNSPLHF.

The gene calls are TRBV2 and TRBJ1-1; 7 bases fit TRBD1. J was trimmed by 2 bases and V by 4 bases; bases with no gene match: 1. CDR1 and CDR2 from the germline V gene are SNHLY and FYNNEI. The CDR3 length is 13 residues. The CDR3 DNA reads TGTGCCAGCAGTGGACAGGGTAACACTGAAGCTTTCTTT. This codes for CASSGQGNTEAFF.

The rearrangement links TRBV7-2 to TRBJ1-1; 10 bases align to TRBD1. The CDR3 extends over 16 amino acids. CDR1 is SGHTA and CDR2 is FQGNSA in the germline V gene. With V trimmed by 5 bases and J by 5 bases, 11 bases remained unmatched. The CDR3 DNA is TGTGCCAGCAGCATTGGGACAGGGGTAATGTTGACTGAAGCTTTCTTT. This sequence encodes CASSIGTGVMLTEAFF.

This clone was recorded a few times. This chain uses TRBV2 with TRBJ2-3; D is possibly TRBD2 (6 bases). This CDR3 has 13 amino acids. Per the germline V gene, CDR1 is SNHLY and CDR2 is FYNNEI. V lost 8 bases and J lost 6, with 15 bases in between. CDR3 DNA: TGTGCCAGCGACTCCGGGGGTCTGGATACGCAGTATTTT. It is translated as CASDSGGLDTQYF.

J is TRBJ2-5 and V is TRBV7-8; 9 bases line up with TRBD1. The assigned J gene may be wrong: the sequence end matches TRBJ2-7 better. The CDR3 spans 15 residues. Germline assignment: CDR1 SGHVS and CDR2 FQNEAQ. CDR3: CASRPLRGQGHEQYF. The CDR3 nucleotides are TGTGCCAGCAGACCACTACGGGGACAGGGCCACGAGCAGTACTTC.

The chain couples TRBV4-1 to TRBJ2-7; a possible D gene is TRBD1 (6 bases). The CDR3 covers 18 residues. Germline loops: CDR1 MGHRA, CDR2 YSYEKL. The V end lost 0 bases, the J end lost 2 bases, and 20 bases lay between the germline ends. CDR3 bases: TGCGCCAGCAGCCAAGAACCGAGCAGGGGAAACCCAACCTACGAGCAGTACTTC. Translated: CASSQEPSRGNPTYEQYF.

This sequence joins TRBV7-2 and TRBJ1-4; D gene uncertain. The CDR3 is made up of 15 amino acids. V was clipped by 4 bases and J by 5 bases, with 14 bases between them. Germline V gene sequence: CDR1 SGHTA, CDR2 FQGNSA. The CDR3 reads CASSSTGSTNEKLFF. In nucleotides, the CDR3 is TGTGCCAGCAGCTCGACCGGGAGTACCAATGAAAAACTGTTTTTT.

This chain links TRBV29-1 with TRBJ1-1; perhaps TRBD1 as D (6 bases). The length of the CDR3 is 12 residues. Trimming left V 5 bases short and J 8 bases short, with 15 bases between. CDR1 and CDR2 (germline): SQVTM, ANQGSEA. CDR3 sequence (DNA): TGCAGCGTTTCCGCTTCAGGGGAAGAAGCTTTCTTT. This gives the protein CSVSASGEEAFF. Full variable domain (rest looked up from reference TRBV29-1 and TRBJ1-1): SAVISQKPSRDICQRGTSLTIQCQVDSQVTMMFWYRQQPGQSLTLIATANQGSEATYESGFVIDKFPISRPNLTFSTLTVSNMSPEDSSIYLCSVSASGEEAFFGQGTRLTVV.

The rearrangement links TRBV19 to TRBJ2-3, with D possibly TRBD2 on 5 matching bases. The length of the CDR3 is 14 residues. V lost 1 base to trimming and J lost 6 bases, with 11 bases between them. Germline CDR1 reads LNHDA; CDR2 reads SQIVND (reference sequence). For the CDR3, the DNA is TGTGCCAGTAGTATAGCCCACATAGCGGATACGCAGTATTTT. It encodes CASSIAHIADTQYF.

The chain uses TRBV28 and TRBJ1-4; the D gene is possibly TRBD1 (6 bases). Germline V gene lookup returns CDR1 MDHEN and CDR2 SYDVKM. CDR3 size: 15 residues. The V end lost 3 bases, the J end lost 7 bases, and 15 bases lay between the germline ends. Written as DNA, the CDR3 is TGTGCCAGCAGTTTGATTGGGGGCACGGGTGAAAAACTGTTTTTT. Translating it yields CASSLIGGTGEKLFF.

J is TRBJ2-7 and V is TRBV19; TRBD1 matches at 7 bases. V was clipped by 1 base and J by 9 bases; unmatched bases: 6. CDR1 and CDR2 (germline): LNHDA, SQIVND (reference sequence). The CDR3 spans 13 residues. CDR3 residues: CASSIGTGDRQYF. As DNA, the CDR3 is TGTGCCAGTAGTATAGGCACAGGGGATCGGCAGTACTTC.

This chain joins TRBV14 and TRBJ2-2, with a possible D match to TRBD2 (5 bases). The CDR3 covers 15 residues. V was trimmed by 4 bases and J by 5 bases, leaving 14 bases between them. CDR1 and CDR2 from the germline V gene are SGHDN and FVKESK. CDR3 in amino acids: CASSLDWQGTGELFF. The CDR3 DNA reads as TGTGCCAGCAGCCTGGACTGGCAAGGGACCGGGGAGCTGTTTTTT.

For this clone: The junction departs from germline at one end; a sequencing error may be responsible. This rearrangement joins TRBV7-9 to TRBJ2-4; 11 bases are a match to TRBD2. This CDR3 has 13 amino acids. Germline-derived CDR1 and CDR2 are SEHNR and FQNEAQ (reference sequence). CDR3 sequence: CSSSLAGGEIQYF. DNA for the CDR3: TGTTCCAGCAGCTTAGCGGGGGGGGAGATTCAGTACTTC.

This clone has a single count. The rearrangement links TRBV5-1 to TRBJ2-3; no definite D call. Germline V gene data show CDR1 as SGHRS and CDR2 as YFSETQ. The CDR3 spans 15 residues. Trimming shortened V by 0 bases and J by 4 bases, and 12 bases separated the two germline ends. In DNA form, the CDR3 reads TGCGCCAGCAGCTTGGTCGAAACTCAGGCAGATACGCAGTATTTT. This sequence encodes CASSLVETQADTQYF.

The genes are TRBV15 and TRBJ1-4, with 8 bases lining up with TRBD1. From germline, CDR1 is LNHNV and CDR2 YYDKDF (reference sequence). This CDR3 comprises 14 residues. V lost 3 bases to trimming and J lost 8 bases; unmatched junction nucleotides: 5. CDR3 bases: TGTGCCACCAGCAGGCCGACAGGGGCCGAAAAACTGTTTTTT. This codes for CATSRPTGAEKLFF.

The chain is built from TRBV19 and TRBJ2-5; 8 nucleotides match TRBD2. CDR1 LNHDA and CDR2 SQIVND come from the germline V gene (reference sequence). V gave up 6 bases and J gave up 11 bases; unmatched junction bases: 11. This CDR3 is built from 13 residues. CDR3: CASSPGREWEQYF. As DNA, the CDR3 is TGTGCCAGTAGCCCCGGGAGGGAATGGGAGCAGTACTTC.

The DNA of the CDR3 is TGTGCCAGCAGCGGCGGGACAGGGGTGGGCGAGCAGTACTTC. Translating it yields CASSGGTGVGEQYF. V and J are TRBV5-4 and TRBJ2-7, with 10 bases aligning to TRBD1. V was clipped by 4 bases and J by 6 bases; unmatched bases: 7. CDR3 length: 14 amino acids. Germline V gene lookup returns CDR1 SGHNT and CDR2 YYREEE (reference sequence).